These 26 T cell receptor beta chains originate from one sample sequenced in a study of blood T cell repertoires in COVID-19. Some clones are missing from TCRdb's copy, which holds only in-frame ones; the method was immunoSEQ multiplex PCR. The profile covers over 130,000 clones, with approximately 88% appearing a single time and about 10% taken by the ten largest. The sample taken for sequencing was peripheral blood. The receptors stem from a man aged 55-75 years with active or convalescent COVID-19.

The gene calls are TRBV19 and TRBJ2-1, with D possibly matching TRBD1 (6 bases). V was clipped by 3 bases and J by 1 base, with 7 bases between them. Germline-derived CDR1 and CDR2 are LNHDA and SQIVND (reference sequence). The length of the CDR3 is 14 residues. The CDR3 nucleotides are TGTGCCAGTAGTATGAGGGGGTCCTACAATGAGCAGTTCTTC. It codes for CASSMRGSYNEQFF. The full variable domain, its missing parts supplied by reference TRBV19 and TRBJ2-1, is DGGITQSPKYLFRKEGQNVTLSCEQNLNHDAMYWYRQDPGQGLRLIYYSQIVNDFQKGDIAEGYSVSREKKESFPLTVTSAQKNPTAFYLCASSMRGSYNEQFFGPGTRLTVL.

This clone was observed a few times. V usage is TRBV3-1 (or the pseudogene TRBV3-2) and J usage is TRBJ2-7; D remains ambiguous. Germline V gives CDR1 LGHDT, CDR2 YNNKEL (reference sequence). The V and J ends lost 0 bases and 2 bases respectively, with 8 bases between them. This CDR3 has 14 residues. In nucleotides, the CDR3 is TGTGCCAGCAGCCAAGATATCGAGGCCTACGAGCAGTACTTC. Its protein is CASSQDIEAYEQYF.

A single count supports this clone. The genes are TRBV19 and TRBJ2-2; TRBD1 might be the D (6 bases). Germline assignment: CDR1 LNHDA and CDR2 SQIVND (reference sequence). The CDR3 runs to 15 residues. CDR3 bases: TGTGATAATTGCTGGACAGACTCTAACACCGGGGAGCTGTTTTTT. It codes for CDNCWTDSNTGELFF.

The CDR3 loop is CASSEARWTGGGYTF. The CDR3 DNA is TGTGCCAGCAGTGAAGCGCGTTGGACAGGGGGAGGCTACACCTTC. The chain links TRBV6-1 to TRBJ1-2, with 10 bases fitting TRBD1. With 0 bases clipped from V and 8 bases from J, the junction kept 6 bases outside the gene matches. The CDR3 length is 15 residues. The germline CDR1 and CDR2 sequences are MNHNS and SASEGT.

The V call is TRBV3-1 (or the pseudogene TRBV3-2), the J call TRBJ2-7; D call uncertain. Germline V gene data show CDR1 as LGHDT and CDR2 as YNNKEL (reference sequence). V was shortened by 2 bases and J by 4 bases, with 6 bases between the two germline ends. The CDR3 loop spans 12 amino acids. The CDR3 loop reads CASSQPNYEQYF. As DNA, the CDR3 is TGTGCCAGCAGCCAACCTAATTACGAGCAGTACTTC.

The V gene is TRBV28, the J gene TRBJ2-7; the match to TRBD2 covers 13 bases. J was trimmed by 0 bases and V by 3 bases; bases with no gene match: 11. Germline V gene lookup returns CDR1 MDHEN and CDR2 SYDVKM. This CDR3 is built from 19 residues. The CDR3, as DNA: TGTGCCAGCAGTTTTAGCATGGGGACTAGCGGGATCCGCTCCTACGAGCAGTACTTC. Translation: CASSFSMGTSGIRSYEQYF.

The chain has TRBV12-5 and TRBJ1-2, with D possibly TRBD1 on 5 matching bases. CDR1 and CDR2 from the germline V gene are LGHNT and FRNRAP. Trimming cost V 5 bases and J 8 bases, with 15 bases left between them. This CDR3 region has 13 residues. Here the CDR3 DNA reads TGTGCTAGTGGTGGGGACTTCTCCGGCGGCTACACCTTC. Translated, it gives CASGGDFSGGYTF.

The J gene is TRBJ2-7, the V gene TRBV7-2, with D possibly matching TRBD1 (5 bases). Germline V gene sequence: CDR1 SGHTA, CDR2 FQGNSA. The CDR3 is made up of 14 amino acids. Deletions cut 6 bases from V and 5 bases from J, with 17 bases between. The CDR3 coding sequence is TGTGCCAGCAGATTAAAAGCAGGGCCCCACGAGCAGTACTTC. It is translated as CASRLKAGPHEQYF.

In nucleotides, the CDR3 is TGTGCCAGCAGTATCGGGACTAGCGGGGGGCAAGAGACCCAGTACTTC. It yields the protein CASSIGTSGGQETQYF. The V call is TRBV2, the J call TRBJ2-5; 15 nucleotides line up with TRBD2. CDR1 and CDR2 from the germline V gene are SNHLY and FYNNEI. This CDR3 has 16 residues. V shed 5 bases, J shed 2 bases, and the junction held 3 bases outside the gene matches.

This clone appeared a single time. V usage is TRBV6-5 and J usage is TRBJ1-3; D is perhaps TRBD1 (6 bases). Germline CDR1 is MNHEY and CDR2 is SVGAGI. The V and J ends lost 0 bases and 5 bases respectively, with 8 bases between them. This CDR3 has 14 amino acids. CDR3 sequence: CASSYSQGRNTIYF. The CDR3 DNA is TGTGCCAGCAGTTACTCTCAGGGGCGAAACACCATATATTTT.

V usage is TRBV10-3 and J usage is TRBJ1-2, with D unclear. CDR3 length: 13 residues. Per germline, CDR1 ENHRY and CDR2 SYGVKD. V was clipped by 4 bases and J by 5 bases, with 11 bases between them. In DNA form, the CDR3 reads TGTGCCATCAGTGGTAGCCCGGGGTATGGCTACACCTTC. It codes for CAISGSPGYGYTF.

The chain combines TRBV18 with TRBJ2-2; unclear D gene. The V and J ends lost 3 bases and 4 bases respectively, with 12 bases between them. Germline V CDR1 and CDR2: KGHSH, LQKENI. This CDR3 comprises 15 residues. CDR3 region: CASSPFGDPTGELFF. The DNA for the CDR3 is TGTGCCAGCTCACCGTTCGGTGATCCCACCGGGGAGCTGTTTTTT.

The chain combines TRBV28 with TRBJ2-3; TRBD2 agrees at 10 bases. V trimming: 5 bases; J trimming: 5 bases; junction bases outside the gene matches: 7. This CDR3 comprises 15 residues. Germline CDR1 reads MDHEN; CDR2 reads SYDVKM. The CDR3 is CASSTSSGRGDTQYF. CDR3 bases: TGTGCCAGCAGTACGTCTAGCGGGAGAGGAGATACGCAGTATTTT.

The CDR3 is CASSLWEQPPLHF. The CDR3 DNA sequence: TGTGCCAGCAGTTTATGGGAACAGCCGCCCCTCCACTTT. The chain joins TRBV28 to TRBJ1-6; no firm D call. Looked up from germline, CDR1 is MDHEN and CDR2 is SYDVKM. This CDR3 has 13 amino acids. V gave up 0 bases and J gave up 13 bases, with 10 bases separating them. The whole variable domain, filled in from reference TRBV28 and TRBJ1-6, reads DVKVTQSSRYLVKRTGEKVFLECVQDMDHENMFWYRQDPGLGLRLIYFSYDVKMKEKGDIPEGYSVSREKKERFSLILESASTNQTSMYLCASSLWEQPPLHFGNGTRLTVT.

This sequence joins TRBV5-6 and TRBJ1-2; no definite D call. The CDR3 is 13 residues long. The ends were cut back, 0 bases at V and 3 bases at J, with 6 bases in the middle. CDR1 is SGHDT, CDR2 YYEEEE, per germline. The CDR3 region has the DNA TGTGCCAGCAGCTTGGATCGTGACTATGGCTACACCTTC. Amino acids: CASSLDRDYGYTF. The variable domain in full, completed from reference TRBV5-6 and TRBJ1-2, reads DAGVTQSPTHLIKTRGQQVTLRCSPKSGHDTVSWYQQALGQGPQFIFQYYEEEERQRGNFPDRFSGHQFPNYSSELNVNALLLGDSALYLCASSLDRDYGYTFGSGTRLTVV.

Here the CDR3 reads CSVRDRGNTDTQYF. The CDR3 DNA sequence: TGCAGCGTCCGGGACAGGGGCAACACAGATACGCAGTATTTT. The chain couples TRBV29-1 to TRBJ2-3; the match to TRBD1 covers 10 bases. Germline-derived CDR1 and CDR2 are SQVTM and ANQGSEA. Germline trimming cut 6 bases from V and 2 bases from J; bases unmatched to any gene: 5. This CDR3 comprises 14 residues.

This clone appeared once. This chain connects TRBV6-6 to TRBJ1-1; 10 bases map to TRBD1. Germline CDR1 MNHNY, CDR2 SVGAGI (reference sequence). Germline trimming cut 0 bases from V and 7 bases from J; bases unmatched to any gene: 5. This CDR3 is 15 amino acids long. The CDR3 region is CASSYSGTGDIEAFF. CDR3 nucleotide sequence: TGTGCCAGCAGTTACTCCGGGACAGGGGATATTGAAGCTTTCTTT.

The chain links TRBV6-5 to TRBJ1-4; 9 bases line up with TRBD1. With V trimmed by 5 bases and J by 10 bases, 5 bases remained unmatched. Germline CDR1 MNHEY, CDR2 SVGAGI. This CDR3 has 13 amino acids. The CDR3 region is CASSRDREGKLFF. The CDR3 nucleotides read TGTGCCAGCAGTAGGGACAGGGAAGGAAAACTGTTTTTT.

Only one count was recorded for this clone. The chain links TRBV14 to TRBJ2-7; 8 positions match TRBD1. The junction had 5 bases not matched to a gene; V was cut back by 4 bases and J by 0 bases. Germline CDR1 reads SGHDN; CDR2 reads FVKESK. The CDR3 is 15 amino acids. For the CDR3, the DNA is TGTGCCAGCAGCCGCAGGGACAGGAGCTCCTACGAGCAGTACTTC. It encodes CASSRRDRSSYEQYF.

This clone has just one count. The chain carries TRBV6-5 and TRBJ2-5; D perhaps matches TRBD2 (5 bases). The CDR3 totals 15 residues. The V end lost 7 bases, the J end lost 1 base, and 16 bases lay between the germline ends. CDR1 is MNHEY, CDR2 SVGAGI, per germline. CDR3 amino acids: CASTGLVGSQETQYF. The DNA for the CDR3 is TGTGCCAGCACCGGCCTCGTGGGGAGCCAAGAGACCCAGTACTTC.

The chain recombines TRBV2 with TRBJ2-5, with 8 bases identical to TRBD2. J lost 4 bases, V lost 4 bases, and 5 bases had no gene match. Germline assignment: CDR1 SNHLY and CDR2 FYNNEI. The CDR3 is 14 amino acids. CDR3 bases: TGTGCCAGCAGTGCCGGGACTAGGGTAGAGACCCAGTACTTC. Translating gives CASSAGTRVETQYF.

The chain employs TRBV28 and TRBJ2-7; D is perhaps TRBD2 (5 bases). The CDR3 covers 13 residues. Deletions cut 7 bases from V and 3 bases from J, with 13 bases between. The germline CDR1 and CDR2 sequences are MDHEN and SYDVKM. CDR3 residues: CASIRGGDYEQYF. The CDR3 DNA is TGTGCCAGCATTAGAGGAGGAGACTACGAGCAGTACTTC.

V gene TRBV12-3 or TRBV12-4 combines with J gene TRBJ1-1, with D unclear. The CDR3 totals 12 residues. V gave up 2 bases and J gave up 8 bases, with 9 bases separating them. CDR3 bases: TGTGCCAGCAGTTTAACGGGCGGGGAAGCTTTCTTT. Its translation: CASSLTGGEAFF.

This rearrangement joins TRBV19 to TRBJ1-2, with 8 nucleotides matching TRBD1. V shed 4 bases and J 4 bases; nucleotides not matched to a gene: 5. The germline gives CDR1 LNHDA, CDR2 SQIVND (reference sequence). The CDR3 has 14 amino acids. Here the CDR3 DNA reads TGTGCCAGTAGTACCCAGGGGGCTCTCTATGGCTACACCTTC. It encodes CASSTQGALYGYTF.

The gene calls are TRBV29-1 and TRBJ1-6; TRBD1 is a possible D gene (6 bases). Per the germline V gene, CDR1 is SQVTM and CDR2 is ANQGSEA. The CDR3 is made up of 13 amino acids. The V end was cut by 8 bases, the J end by 8 bases, with 16 bases between. The CDR3 sequence is CSIQQGRDSPLHF. CDR3 in DNA: TGCAGCATCCAACAGGGTAGGGATTCACCCCTCCACTTT. Full variable domain (missing parts from reference TRBV29-1 and TRBJ1-6): SAVISQKPSRDICQRGTSLTIQCQVDSQVTMMFWYRQQPGQSLTLIATANQGSEATYESGFVIDKFPISRPNLTFSTLTVSNMSPEDSSIYLCSIQQGRDSPLHFGNGTRLTVT.

The chain joins TRBV7-9 to TRBJ2-5; possible D gene TRBD2, 5 bases. The V gene's germline CDR1 is SEHNR and CDR2 FQNEAQ (reference sequence). The CDR3 length is 13 residues. V was clipped by 0 bases and J by 6 bases, with 8 bases between them. CDR3 coding DNA: TGTGCCAGCAGCTTAGCTAGCGTGCAGACCCAGTACTTC. Residues: CASSLASVQTQYF.